The TCR beta chain described here comes from a study of early T cells in non-severe SARS-CoV-2 infection. The wider study: Investigators sequenced bulk RNA drawn from unsorted whole blood, and chains remained unpaired.

Germline loops: CDR1 SGHDT, CDR2 YYEEEE. V lost 3 bases to trimming and J lost 7 bases, with 22 bases between them. CDR3 length equals 17 residues. cDNA molecules, individually, were tagged with unique molecular identifiers. TCRdb itself ran the 5' RACE reads through MiXCR, one entry per CDR3 protein. In the table there are 84,000 or so distinct CDR3 sequences, about 12% of which are singletons. On this clonotype itself: Its matching antigen is unknown.

Findings and caveats of the study: Using VDJdb, the matching emphasized anti-spike CD8 responses while missing private and CD4 specificities.

Sample: whole blood. The sequence was collected from an adult who was a healthcare worker with PCR-confirmed SARS-CoV-2 infection or an uninfected control (not recorded which). This chain links TRBV5-6 with TRBJ1-4; no clear D. CDR3 in amino acids: CASSSGGETHVGEKLFF. In DNA form, the CDR3 reads TGTGCCAGCAGCTCCGGTGGGGAGACTCATGTAGGTGAAAAACTGTTTTTT.